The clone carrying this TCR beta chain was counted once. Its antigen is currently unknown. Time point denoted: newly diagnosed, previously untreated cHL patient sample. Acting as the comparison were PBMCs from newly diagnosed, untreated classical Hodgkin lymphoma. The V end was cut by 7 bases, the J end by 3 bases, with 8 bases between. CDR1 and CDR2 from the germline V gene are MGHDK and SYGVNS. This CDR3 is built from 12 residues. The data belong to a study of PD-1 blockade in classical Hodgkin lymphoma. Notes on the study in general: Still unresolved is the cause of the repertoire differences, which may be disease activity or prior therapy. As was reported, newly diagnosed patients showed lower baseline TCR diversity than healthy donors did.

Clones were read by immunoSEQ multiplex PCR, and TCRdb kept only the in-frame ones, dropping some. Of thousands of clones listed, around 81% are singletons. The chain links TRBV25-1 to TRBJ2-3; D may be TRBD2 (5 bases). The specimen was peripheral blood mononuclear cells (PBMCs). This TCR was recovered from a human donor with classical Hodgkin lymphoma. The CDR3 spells CASKSGTDTQYF. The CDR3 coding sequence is TGTGCCAGCAAATCGGGGACAGATACGCAGTATTTT.